The 14 T cell receptor beta chains listed next were all sequenced from one sample in a study of sequential checkpoint blockade in melanoma. Libraries were prepared by immunoSEQ multiplex PCR; TCRdb keeps only in-frame clonotypes and omits some of them. Found here are approximately 28,000 clones, 75% to 85% of them singletons; the top ten hold 17%. Treatment of the sample: randomized to nivolumab then ipilimumab (arm A) or the reverse (arm B). The specimen comprised CD8+ T cells sorted from blood (inferred from file names), sampled from a patient given nivolumab and ipilimumab in sequence. Receptor source: a human donor with melanoma.

The chain has TRBV7-9 and TRBJ1-6, with 8 nucleotides matching TRBD1. V shed 11 bases and J 8 bases; nucleotides not matched to a gene: 5. The CDR3 loop spans 12 amino acids. Germline V gene data show CDR1 as SEHNR and CDR2 as FQNEAQ (reference sequence). The CDR3 is CAGQGMDSPLHF. CDR3 nucleotides: TGTGCCGGACAGGGTATGGATTCACCCCTCCACTTT.

The genes are TRBV15 and TRBJ1-2; 12 nucleotides match TRBD1. The V and J ends lost 3 bases and 4 bases, in that order; junction bases with no gene match: 9. The CDR3 has 17 amino acids. The germline V gene has CDR1 LNHNV and CDR2 YYDKDF (reference sequence). This CDR3 is CATSSSGTGGAIYGYTF. The CDR3 bases are TGTGCCACCAGCAGCTCCGGGACAGGGGGCGCAATCTATGGCTACACCTTC.

The V and J genes are TRBV7-9 and TRBJ2-7; 9 nucleotides agree with TRBD1. With V trimmed by 2 bases and J by 3 bases, 5 bases remained unmatched. The CDR3 has 15 residues. In germline, CDR1 is SEHNR, CDR2 FQNEAQ (reference sequence). CDR3 region: CASSLWGQGNYEQYF. The DNA of the CDR3 is TGTGCCAGCAGCTTATGGGGACAGGGTAACTACGAGCAGTACTTC.

This clone was detected only a few times. The V gene is TRBV6-4, the J gene TRBJ2-2, with D hard to call. Trimming took 0 bases from V and 8 from J, leaving 7 bases between them. CDR3 length: 13 residues. CDR1 and CDR2 from the germline V gene are MRHNA and SNTAGT. The CDR3 loop is CASSDSQTGELFF. The CDR3 region has the DNA TGTGCCAGCAGTGACTCCCAGACAGGGGAGCTGTTTTTT.

The V call is TRBV28, the J call TRBJ1-1; D is uncertain. Trimming took off 1 base at V and 3 bases at J, with 15 bases between the two ends. Germline V gives CDR1 MDHEN, CDR2 SYDVKM. CDR3 length: 16 residues. The CDR3 DNA follows: TGTGCCAGCAGTTTATCTCCCCCTAGGCCCTACACTGAAGCTTTCTTT. This translates into CASSLSPPRPYTEAFF.

The table lists this clone with a count of one. The genes are TRBV7-3 and TRBJ1-6; TRBD1 matches 8 bases. CDR3 length: 15 residues. J lost 7 bases, V lost 4 bases, and 6 bases had no gene match. From germline, CDR1 is SGHTA and CDR2 FQGTGA. The CDR3: CASSSRTGINSPLHF. CDR3 nucleotides: TGTGCCAGCAGCTCTCGGACAGGGATAAATTCACCCCTCCACTTT.

The rearrangement uses TRBV27 and TRBJ2-7; D may be TRBD2 (5 bases). Trimming stripped 5 bases from V and 6 bases from J, with 11 bases between. This CDR3 is 12 amino acids long. Germline assignment: CDR1 MNHEY and CDR2 SMNVEV (reference sequence). The CDR3 DNA follows: TGTGCCAGCAGTGACGGGGTCCTCGAGCAGTACTTC. Encoded protein: CASSDGVLEQYF.

The rearrangement joins TRBV9 to TRBJ2-2, with 7 nucleotides matching TRBD2. This CDR3 has 16 amino acids. Unmatched junction bases numbered 6, after V lost 4 bases and J lost 0 bases. Germline values: CDR1 SGDLS, CDR2 YYNGEE. The CDR3 DNA follows: TGTGCCAGCAGCATAGGGGCGGGGGCGAACACCGGGGAGCTGTTTTTT. This translates into CASSIGAGANTGELFF.

The chain carries TRBV28 and TRBJ2-2, with 9 positions matching TRBD1. The ends lost 5 bases at V and 6 bases at J; junction bases unmatched: 7. The CDR3 sequence is 15 residues long. Germline lookup yields CDR1 MDHEN and CDR2 SYDVKM. The CDR3 DNA reads TGTGCCAGCAGTGCCGGGACAGGGCATGCCGGGGAGCTGTTTTTT. Residues: CASSAGTGHAGELFF.

This chain joins TRBV7-2 and TRBJ1-3; maybe TRBD1 (6 bases). The germline gives CDR1 SGHTA, CDR2 FQGNSA. Trimming shortened V by 10 bases and J by 0 bases, and 13 bases separated the two germline ends. The CDR3 has 14 residues. CDR3 amino acids: CATIRQDSGNTIYF. CDR3 bases: TGTGCCACCATCAGACAGGACTCTGGAAACACCATATATTTT.

This sequence joins TRBV27 and TRBJ2-3, with unresolved D. V dropped 2 bases and J dropped 0 bases, with 3 bases sitting between them. CDR3 length: 13 residues. Germline lookup yields CDR1 MNHEY and CDR2 SMNVEV (reference sequence). CDR3 coding DNA: TGTGCCAGCAGTTTACTCAGCACAGATACGCAGTATTTT. It translates to CASSLLSTDTQYF.

The chain links TRBV27 to TRBJ2-3; a weak D match, TRBD2 (5 bases). The germline V gene encodes CDR1 MNHEY and CDR2 SMNVEV (reference sequence). The CDR3 consists of 14 residues. V lost 2 bases to trimming and J lost 5 bases, with 11 bases between them. DNA of the CDR3: TGTGCCAGCAGTTTACAGGACTCACAAGATACGCAGTATTTT. It specifies CASSLQDSQDTQYF.

In its sample, this clone was seen once. The junction and the germline gene differ at one end; a read error may be behind it. The chain is built from TRBV11-1 and TRBJ2-7; 8 bases align to TRBD1. Germline CDR1 is SGHAT and CDR2 is FQDESV (reference sequence). This CDR3 is 15 amino acids long. The chain's CDR3 is CASSPYTGTGYGQYF. The CDR3 coding sequence is TGTGCCAGCAGCCCGTACACCGGGACAGGCTACGGGCAGTACTTC.

The chain has TRBV7-9 and TRBJ2-7, with 13 bases that match TRBD2. The V gene end was trimmed by 6 bases and the J gene end by 1 base; junction bases not matched to a gene: 12. The CDR3 totals 18 residues. Per germline, CDR1 SEHNR and CDR2 FQNEAQ (reference sequence). CDR3 residues: CASSFPGLAGTYSYEQYF. The CDR3, as DNA: TGTGCCAGCAGTTTCCCGGGACTAGCGGGAACATATTCCTACGAGCAGTACTTC.